This is a list of T cell receptor beta chains from one sample in a study of monozygotic twins with inflammatory bowel disease. After re-calling the 5' RACE reads, TCRdb lists one entry per CDR3 protein, DNA absent. This table holds 300,000 to 400,000 distinct CDR3 sequences. The sequenced sample was blood. The receptors stem from a human donor with ulcerative colitis or Crohn's disease, or a healthy co-twin of an affected twin (not recorded which). Both conserved end residues are part of each CDR3.

v_call	j_call	cdr3_aa
TRBV19	TRBJ1-5	CASSIVGGRSNQPQHF
TRBV9	TRBJ2-3	CASSVDLTSGGSTDTQYF
TRBV4-1	TRBJ1-5	CASSQDRGVQPQHF
TRBV25-1	TRBJ1-5	CASSPSRGQPGRNQPQHF
TRBV7-8	TRBJ2-3	CASSSDLAGSTDTQYF
TRBV20-1	TRBJ1-5	CSAVDRLQPQHF
TRBV20-1	TRBJ1-5	CSARPTSSNQPQHF
TRBV5-4	TRBJ2-3	CASSLPGTPSTDTQYF
TRBV5-6	TRBJ2-5	CASSHTRAPETQYF
TRBV5-1	TRBJ2-5	CASSGGPGETQYF
TRBV6-5	TRBJ2-4	CASSYSPPGLGRNIQYF
TRBV5-1	TRBJ1-1	CASRDLVNTEAFF
TRBV5-1	TRBJ1-4	CASSFQSATNEKLFF
TRBV18	TRBJ2-1	CASSPPGEGNEQFF
TRBV12-3/TRBV12-4	TRBJ2-4	CASSLKGVAKNIQYF
TRBV7-6	TRBJ2-7	CASSSQTSGTYEQYF
TRBV28	TRBJ2-4	CASSSSGTGRAKNIQYF
TRBV19	TRBJ2-5	CASSFANQETQYF
TRBV19	TRBJ2-7	CASSIGSGDDEQYF
TRBV28	TRBJ2-6	CASSLWASGANVLTF
TRBV6-2/TRBV6-3	TRBJ1-4	CASTQRTGSTNEKLFF
TRBV7-2	TRBJ2-5	CASSLGSGTTGTQYF
TRBV5-6	TRBJ1-6	CASSPDADSPLHF
TRBV5-4	TRBJ2-5	CASSLVGLAEETQYF
TRBV9	TRBJ2-1	CASSVVASGVGDEQFF
TRBV11-3	TRBJ2-3	CASSLRTSANTQYF